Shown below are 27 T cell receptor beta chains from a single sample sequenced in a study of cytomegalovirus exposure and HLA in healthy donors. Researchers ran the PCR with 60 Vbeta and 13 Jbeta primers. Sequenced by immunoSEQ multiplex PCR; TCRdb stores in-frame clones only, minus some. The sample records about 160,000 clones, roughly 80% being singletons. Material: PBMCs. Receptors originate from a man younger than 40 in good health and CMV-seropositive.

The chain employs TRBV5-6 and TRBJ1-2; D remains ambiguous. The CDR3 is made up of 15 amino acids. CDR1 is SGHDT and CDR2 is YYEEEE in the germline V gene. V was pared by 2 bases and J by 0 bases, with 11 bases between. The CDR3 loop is CASSFMWASNYGYTF. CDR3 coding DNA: TGTGCCAGCAGCTTTATGTGGGCTTCTAACTATGGCTACACCTTC.

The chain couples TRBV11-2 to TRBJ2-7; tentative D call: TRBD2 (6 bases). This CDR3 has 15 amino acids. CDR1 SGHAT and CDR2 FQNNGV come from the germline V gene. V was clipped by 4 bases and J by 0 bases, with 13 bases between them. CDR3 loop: CASSSLAGSSYEQYF. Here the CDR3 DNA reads TGTGCCAGCAGCTCATTGGCGGGGAGCTCCTACGAGCAGTACTTC.

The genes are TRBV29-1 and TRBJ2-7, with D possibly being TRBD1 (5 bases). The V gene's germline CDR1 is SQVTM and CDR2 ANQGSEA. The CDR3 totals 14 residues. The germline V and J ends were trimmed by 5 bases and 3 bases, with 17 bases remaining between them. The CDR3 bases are TGCAGCGTTTCAGGGCGGTCCGCGAACTACGAGCAGTACTTC. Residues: CSVSGRSANYEQYF.

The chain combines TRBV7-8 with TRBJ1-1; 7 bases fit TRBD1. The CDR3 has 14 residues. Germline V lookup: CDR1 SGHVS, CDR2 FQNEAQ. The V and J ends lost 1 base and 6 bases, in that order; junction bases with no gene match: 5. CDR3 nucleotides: TGTGCCAGCAGCTTAGAGGGGACAGTGGCTGAAGCTTTCTTT. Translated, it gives CASSLEGTVAEAFF.

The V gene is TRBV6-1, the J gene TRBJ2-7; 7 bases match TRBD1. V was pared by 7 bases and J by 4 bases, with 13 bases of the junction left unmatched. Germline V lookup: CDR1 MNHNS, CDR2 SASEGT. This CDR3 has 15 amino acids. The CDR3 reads CASTGTDPGYYEQYF. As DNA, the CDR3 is TGTGCCAGCACTGGGACAGACCCCGGTTATTACGAGCAGTACTTC.

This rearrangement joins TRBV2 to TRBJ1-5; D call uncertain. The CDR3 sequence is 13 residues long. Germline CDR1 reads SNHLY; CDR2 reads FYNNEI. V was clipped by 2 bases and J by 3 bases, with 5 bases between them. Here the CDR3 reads CASSEQFNQPQHF. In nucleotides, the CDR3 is TGTGCCAGCAGTGAACAATTCAATCAGCCCCAGCATTTT.

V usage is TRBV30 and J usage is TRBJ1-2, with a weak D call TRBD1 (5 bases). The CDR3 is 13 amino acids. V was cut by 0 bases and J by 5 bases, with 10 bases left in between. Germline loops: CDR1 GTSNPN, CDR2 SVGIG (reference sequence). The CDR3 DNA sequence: TGTGCCTGGAGTGTGTTCGGGGGTTATGGCTACACCTTC. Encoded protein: CAWSVFGGYGYTF.

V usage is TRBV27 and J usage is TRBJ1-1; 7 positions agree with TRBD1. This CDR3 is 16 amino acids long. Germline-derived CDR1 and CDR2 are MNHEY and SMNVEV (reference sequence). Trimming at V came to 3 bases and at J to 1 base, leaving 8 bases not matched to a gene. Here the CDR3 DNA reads TGTGCCAGCAGTTTGGGACAGCAACTACCGAACACTGAAGCTTTCTTT. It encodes CASSLGQQLPNTEAFF.

The CDR3 nucleotides are TGTGCCAGCAGTTACTGGGCGACAGGCGAGAATGAAAAACTGTTTTTT. Amino acids: CASSYWATGENEKLFF. The chain joins TRBV6-6 to TRBJ1-4; D might be TRBD1 (6 bases). CDR1 MNHNY and CDR2 SVGAGI come from the germline V gene (reference sequence). With 1 base removed from V and 5 bases from J, the gap between germline ends came to 14 bases. This CDR3 is 16 amino acids long.

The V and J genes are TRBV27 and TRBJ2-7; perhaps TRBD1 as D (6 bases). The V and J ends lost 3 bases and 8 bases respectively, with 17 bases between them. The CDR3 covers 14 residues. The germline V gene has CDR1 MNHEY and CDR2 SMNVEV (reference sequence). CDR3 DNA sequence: TGTGCCAGCAGTTTTCGGGACATTAACCAACAGCAGTACTTC. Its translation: CASSFRDINQQQYF.

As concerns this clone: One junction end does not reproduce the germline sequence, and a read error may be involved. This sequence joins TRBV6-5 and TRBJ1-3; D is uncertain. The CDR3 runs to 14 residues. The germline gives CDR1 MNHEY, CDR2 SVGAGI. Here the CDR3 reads CASSYKSSRNTIYF. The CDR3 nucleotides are TGTGCCAGCAGTTACAAATCCTCTAGAAACACCATATATTTT.

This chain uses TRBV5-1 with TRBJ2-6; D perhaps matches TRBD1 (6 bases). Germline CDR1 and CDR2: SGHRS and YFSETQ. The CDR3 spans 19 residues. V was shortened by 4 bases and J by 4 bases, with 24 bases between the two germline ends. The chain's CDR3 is CASSNTDSTLPSGANVLTF. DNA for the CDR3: TGCGCCAGCAGCAATACGGACAGCACCCTCCCCTCGGGGGCCAACGTCCTGACTTTC.

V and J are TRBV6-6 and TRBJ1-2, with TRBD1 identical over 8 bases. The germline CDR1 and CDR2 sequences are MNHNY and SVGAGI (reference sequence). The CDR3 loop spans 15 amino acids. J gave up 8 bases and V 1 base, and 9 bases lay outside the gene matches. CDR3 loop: CASSYLSGQGEGYTF. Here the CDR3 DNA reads TGTGCCAGCAGTTACTTGAGTGGACAGGGAGAGGGCTACACCTTC.

The CDR3 DNA is TGTGCCGGATCCAGGGGGCGGTACGAGCAGTACTTC. As protein: CAGSRGRYEQYF. The chain joins TRBV2 to TRBJ2-7; 8 positions agree with TRBD1. V lost 11 bases, J lost 4 bases, and 7 bases stayed unmatched. The CDR3 is 12 residues long. Germline CDR1 and CDR2: SNHLY and FYNNEI.

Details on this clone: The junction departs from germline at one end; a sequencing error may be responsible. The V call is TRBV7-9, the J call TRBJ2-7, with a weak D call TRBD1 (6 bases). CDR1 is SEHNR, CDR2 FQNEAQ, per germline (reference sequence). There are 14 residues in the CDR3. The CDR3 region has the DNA TGTGCCGGCAGCTTACGGGACAACTCCTACGAGCAGTACTTC. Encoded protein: CAGSLRDNSYEQYF.

This CDR3 reads CASSLDRVANEQFF. DNA of the CDR3: TGTGCCAGCAGCTTAGACAGGGTAGCCAATGAGCAGTTCTTC. V gene TRBV7-6 combines with J gene TRBJ2-1; D is perhaps TRBD1 (6 bases). Germline V lookup: CDR1 SGHVS, CDR2 FNYEAQ. V was pared by 1 base and J by 6 bases, with 10 bases between. The CDR3 runs to 14 residues.

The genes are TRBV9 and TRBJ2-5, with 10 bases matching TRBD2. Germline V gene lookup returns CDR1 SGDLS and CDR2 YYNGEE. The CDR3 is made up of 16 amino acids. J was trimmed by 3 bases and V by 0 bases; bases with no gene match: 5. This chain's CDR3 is CASSVGKRGGEETQYF. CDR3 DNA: TGTGCCAGCAGCGTAGGAAAGCGGGGGGGTGAAGAGACCCAGTACTTC.

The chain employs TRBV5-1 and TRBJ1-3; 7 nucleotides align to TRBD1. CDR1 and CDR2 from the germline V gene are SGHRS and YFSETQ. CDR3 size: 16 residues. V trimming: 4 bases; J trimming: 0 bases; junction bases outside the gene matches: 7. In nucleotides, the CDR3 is TGCGCCAGCAGCAAGGCCGGGACAGTCTCTGGAAACACCATATATTTT. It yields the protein CASSKAGTVSGNTIYF. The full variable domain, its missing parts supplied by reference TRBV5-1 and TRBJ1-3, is KAGVTQTPRYLIKTRGQQVTLSCSPISGHRSVSWYQQTPGQGLQFLFEYFSETQRNKGNFPGRFSGRQFSNSRSEMNVSTLELGDSALYLCASSKAGTVSGNTIYFGEGSWLTVV.

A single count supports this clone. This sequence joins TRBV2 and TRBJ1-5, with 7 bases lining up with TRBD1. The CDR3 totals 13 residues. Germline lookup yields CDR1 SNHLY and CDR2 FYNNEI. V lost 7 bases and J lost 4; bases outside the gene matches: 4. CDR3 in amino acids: CASKGQPNQPQHF. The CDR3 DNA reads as TGTGCCAGCAAGGGACAGCCTAATCAGCCCCAGCATTTT.

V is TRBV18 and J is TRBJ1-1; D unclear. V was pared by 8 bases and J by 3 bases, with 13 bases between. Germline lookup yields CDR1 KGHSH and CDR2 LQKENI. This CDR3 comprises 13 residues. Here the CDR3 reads CASRRPGDTEAFF. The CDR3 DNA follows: TGTGCCAGCCGGCGTCCCGGGGACACTGAAGCTTTCTTT.

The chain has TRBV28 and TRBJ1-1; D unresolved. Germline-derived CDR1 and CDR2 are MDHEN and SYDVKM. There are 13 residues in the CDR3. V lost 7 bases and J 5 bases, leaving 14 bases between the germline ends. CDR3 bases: TGTGCCAGCAACAACCCCCGGGGAACTGAAGCTTTCTTT. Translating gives CASNNPRGTEAFF.

As DNA, the CDR3 is TGTGCTAGTGGTTTGGTGAGCCCCAATGAGCAGTTCTTC. Its translation is CASGLVSPNEQFF. This chain uses TRBV12-5 with TRBJ2-1; D is undetermined. V was clipped by 0 bases and J by 6 bases, with 6 bases between them. The germline V gene encodes CDR1 LGHNT and CDR2 FRNRAP. The CDR3 spans 13 residues.

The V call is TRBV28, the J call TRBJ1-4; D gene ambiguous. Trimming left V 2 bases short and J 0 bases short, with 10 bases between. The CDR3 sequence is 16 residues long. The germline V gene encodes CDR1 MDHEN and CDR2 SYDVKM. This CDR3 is CASSLPLAATNEKLFF. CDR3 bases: TGTGCCAGCAGTTTACCCTTGGCGGCAACTAATGAAAAACTGTTTTTT.

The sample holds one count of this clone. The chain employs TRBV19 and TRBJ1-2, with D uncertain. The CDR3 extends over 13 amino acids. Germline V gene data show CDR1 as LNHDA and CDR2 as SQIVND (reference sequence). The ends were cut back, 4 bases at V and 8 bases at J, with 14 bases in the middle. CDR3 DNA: TGTGCCAGTAGTACGACGGGGATAGAAGGCTACACCTTC. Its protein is CASSTTGIEGYTF.

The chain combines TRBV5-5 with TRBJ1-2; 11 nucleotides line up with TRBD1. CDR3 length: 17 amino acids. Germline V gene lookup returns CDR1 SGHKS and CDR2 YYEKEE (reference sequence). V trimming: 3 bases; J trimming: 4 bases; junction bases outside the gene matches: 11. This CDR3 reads CASSYARTGGDSYGYTF. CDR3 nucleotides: TGTGCCAGCAGCTATGCACGGACAGGGGGCGACAGCTATGGCTACACCTTC.

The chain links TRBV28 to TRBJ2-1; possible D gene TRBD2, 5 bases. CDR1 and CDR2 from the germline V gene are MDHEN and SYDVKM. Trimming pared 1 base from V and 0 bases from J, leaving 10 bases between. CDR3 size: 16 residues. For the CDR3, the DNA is TGTGCCAGCAGTTTATACCGAGGGCTCTCCTACAATGAGCAGTTCTTC. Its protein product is CASSLYRGLSYNEQFF.

The CDR3 spells CASRRGAGTSGGQYF. In DNA form, the CDR3 reads TGTGCCAGCAGGCGGGGAGCCGGGACTAGCGGGGGCCAGTACTTC. The rearrangement uses TRBV6-5 and TRBJ2-7; 14 bases line up with TRBD2. Unmatched junction bases numbered 11, after V lost 6 bases and J lost 10 bases. Germline values: CDR1 MNHEY, CDR2 SVGAGI. The CDR3 sequence is 15 residues long.